These 32 T cell receptor beta chains came from one sample sequenced in a study of CD8 T cells in Susac syndrome. An input of about 0.5 to 1 ug of RNA was subjected to reverse transcription using random hexamers. Each CDR3 protein is one row after TCRdb ran MiXCR on the immunoSEQ multiplex PCR reads. The repertoire has 170,000 or so distinct CDR3 sequences, about 96% of them found once; the top ten carry roughly 0.12%. The sample taken for sequencing was CD4+ T cells from PBMCs. These receptors all stem from a human donor with Susac syndrome.

A single count supports this clonotype. The genes are TRBV29-1 and TRBJ2-7; 11 bases fit TRBD2. The junction had 2 bases not matched to a gene; V was cut back by 5 bases and J by 2 bases. The CDR3 consists of 13 residues. The germline V gene encodes CDR1 SQVTM and CDR2 ANQGSEA. CDR3 nucleotide sequence: TGCAGCGTTTTAGCGGGAGGGACCTACGAGCAGTACTTC. Translated: CSVLAGGTYEQYF.

The chain joins TRBV30 to TRBJ1-1; tentative D call: TRBD1 (5 bases). CDR1 is GTSNPN, CDR2 SVGIG, per germline (reference sequence). CDR3 size: 14 residues. V gave up 1 base and J gave up 5 bases, with 14 bases separating them. CDR3 residues: CAWSGWGLRTEAFF. CDR3 nucleotides: TGTGCCTGGAGTGGCTGGGGCCTTCGGACTGAAGCTTTCTTT.

The V gene is TRBV20-1, the J gene TRBJ2-6, with D hard to call. CDR3 length: 16 residues. CDR1 DFQATT and CDR2 SNEGSKA come from the germline V gene (reference sequence). Trimming shortened V by 0 bases and J by 2 bases, and 11 bases separated the two germline ends. Here the CDR3 DNA reads TGCAGTGCTAGAGATATGGGATCTCCTGGGGCCAACGTCCTGACTTTC. Translating gives CSARDMGSPGANVLTF.

V and J are TRBV5-1 and TRBJ2-5, with a tentative D call TRBD1 (6 bases). The CDR3 spans 13 residues. Germline loops: CDR1 SGHRS, CDR2 YFSETQ. V was trimmed by 1 base and J by 7 bases, leaving 11 bases between them. CDR3 nucleotides: TGCGCCAGCAGCTTGACCGGGACATGGACCCAGTACTTC. Translating it yields CASSLTGTWTQYF.

This chain joins TRBV11-2 and TRBJ2-2; possible D gene TRBD1, 5 bases. Trimming pared 3 bases from V and 7 bases from J, leaving 9 bases between. Germline values: CDR1 SGHAT, CDR2 FQNNGV. The CDR3 contains 13 residues. Here the CDR3 reads CASSFQGGGELFF. The CDR3 DNA reads as TGTGCCAGCAGCTTTCAGGGCGGCGGGGAGCTGTTTTTT. Filled out from reference TRBV11-2 and TRBJ2-2, the complete variable domain reads EAGVAQSPRYKIIEKRQSVAFWCNPISGHATLYWYQQILGQGPKLLIQFQNNGVVDDSQLPKDRFSAERLKGVDSTLKIQPAKLEDSAVYLCASSFQGGGELFFGEGSRLTVL.

The table lists this clonotype with a count of one. The chain combines TRBV28 with TRBJ2-7, with D possibly matching TRBD1 (5 bases). V lost 7 bases to trimming and J lost 2 bases, with 15 bases between them. Per the germline V gene, CDR1 is MDHEN and CDR2 is SYDVKM. The CDR3 extends over 14 amino acids. The CDR3 protein is CASTLGGAPYEQYF. Written as DNA, the CDR3 is TGTGCCAGCACCCTTGGTGGGGCCCCCTACGAGCAGTACTTC.

This sequence joins TRBV5-1 and TRBJ2-5; 8 nucleotides agree with TRBD1. Germline CDR1 SGHRS, CDR2 YFSETQ. This CDR3 has 16 amino acids. Unmatched junction bases numbered 9, after V lost 2 bases and J lost 3 bases. The CDR3 region has the DNA TGCGCCAGCAGCTTCGGACAGGGTGGGCCCAAAGAGACCCAGTACTTC. Protein sequence: CASSFGQGGPKETQYF.

This chain connects TRBV6-5 to TRBJ2-2; 7 bases fit TRBD1. Losses at the gene ends were 5 bases for V and 6 bases for J; bases not matched to a gene: 6. CDR3 length equals 14 residues. Germline CDR1 is MNHEY and CDR2 is SVGAGI. CDR3 coding DNA: TGTGCCAGCAGTAAGGACAGGACCTCCGGGGAGCTGTTTTTT. Translating it yields CASSKDRTSGELFF.

The V and J genes are TRBV9 and TRBJ2-5; D is ambiguous. The CDR3 spans 15 residues. V gave up 4 bases and J gave up 2 bases, with 15 bases separating them. CDR1 and CDR2 (germline): SGDLS, YYNGEE. CDR3 amino acids: CASSPNVRRQETQYF. DNA for the CDR3: TGTGCCAGCAGCCCGAACGTTCGCAGGCAAGAGACCCAGTACTTC.

The CDR3 region is CAWNRGGADTQYF. CDR3 sequence (DNA): TGTGCCTGGAACAGGGGAGGCGCAGATACGCAGTATTTT. This chain connects TRBV30 to TRBJ2-3; maybe TRBD1 (7 bases). This CDR3 region has 13 residues. Deletions cut 4 bases from V and 4 bases from J, with 12 bases between. Looked up from germline, CDR1 is GTSNPN and CDR2 is SVGIG (reference sequence).

The V and J genes are TRBV30 and TRBJ2-1; D gene ambiguous. The CDR3 extends over 12 amino acids. Trimming stripped 0 bases from V and 9 bases from J, with 9 bases between. Germline V CDR1 and CDR2: GTSNPN, SVGIG (reference sequence). CDR3 sequence reads: CAWSVGSGEQFF. DNA for the CDR3: TGTGCCTGGAGTGTAGGATCGGGTGAGCAGTTCTTC.

DNA of the CDR3: TGTGCCAGCAGCTCCTACAGAGATGAAGAGACCCAGTACTTC. The encoded protein is CASSSYRDEETQYF. This chain connects TRBV7-9 to TRBJ2-5; D is uncertain. The CDR3 consists of 14 residues. Trimming cost V 4 bases and J 3 bases, with 12 bases left between them. Germline CDR1 and CDR2: SEHNR and FQNEAQ (reference sequence).

The CDR3 DNA is TGTGCCAGCTCCCCGGTGACTACTACTAGCACAGATACGCAGTATTTT. This encodes CASSPVTTTSTDTQYF. The chain combines TRBV11-1 with TRBJ2-3; a weak D match, TRBD2 (5 bases). V shed 8 bases and J shed 0 bases, with 18 bases lying between them. This CDR3 is built from 16 residues. CDR1 is SGHAT, CDR2 FQDESV, per germline (reference sequence).

The chain combines TRBV28 with TRBJ2-7; the D gene is possibly TRBD1 (5 bases). From germline, CDR1 is MDHEN and CDR2 SYDVKM. The CDR3 totals 14 residues. Deletions cut 6 bases from V and 2 bases from J, with 14 bases between. The CDR3 loop reads CASRRTLGAYEQYF. In nucleotides, the CDR3 is TGTGCCAGCAGAAGGACCCTAGGGGCCTACGAGCAGTACTTC.

Of note for this clonotype: A junction boundary mismatches the germline segment, possibly from a read error. The V and J genes are TRBV20-1 and TRBJ2-7; 11 nucleotides align to TRBD2. This CDR3 spans 15 amino acids. Looked up from germline, CDR1 is DFQATT and CDR2 is SNEGSKA (reference sequence). CDR3 sequence reads: CSARGGTSGLYEQYF. The CDR3 DNA reads as TGCAGTGCCAGAGGTGGGACTAGCGGACTCTACGAGCAGTACTTC.

The gene calls are TRBV18 and TRBJ1-1, with a tentative D call TRBD1 (5 bases). This CDR3 region has 16 residues. V was clipped by 4 bases and J by 0 bases, with 15 bases between them. CDR1 is KGHSH, CDR2 LQKENI, per germline. The CDR3 region has the DNA TGTGCCAGCTCACAGGAAGTGGCAGGGTTGAACACTGAAGCTTTCTTT. This gives the protein CASSQEVAGLNTEAFF.

The chain is built from TRBV18 and TRBJ2-5; D is unresolved. Per the germline V gene, CDR1 is KGHSH and CDR2 is LQKENI. The CDR3 is 13 residues long. The V end was cut by 4 bases, the J end by 3 bases, with 9 bases between. CDR3 protein: CASSREAEETQYF. Here the CDR3 DNA reads TGTGCCAGCTCACGAGAGGCCGAAGAGACCCAGTACTTC. The full variable domain, completed using reference TRBV18 and TRBJ2-5, is NAGVMQNPRHLVRRRGQEARLRCSPMKGHSHVYWYRQLPEEGLKFMVYLQKENIIDESGMPKERFSAEFPKEGPSILRIQQVVRGDSAAYFCASSREAEETQYFGPGTRLLVL.

The gene calls are TRBV14 and TRBJ1-2; no clear D gene. The length of the CDR3 is 15 residues. CDR1 is SGHDN and CDR2 is FVKESK in the germline V gene. The germline V and J ends were trimmed by 4 bases and 0 bases, with 12 bases remaining between them. The CDR3 is CASSPTGRANYGYTF. CDR3 DNA: TGTGCCAGCAGCCCGACGGGCCGAGCTAACTATGGCTACACCTTC.

This chain links TRBV19 with TRBJ2-5, with 7 bases matching TRBD1. Trimming cost V 3 bases and J 4 bases; bases outside gene matches: 8. Germline CDR1 LNHDA, CDR2 SQIVND (reference sequence). The CDR3 sequence is 15 residues long. CDR3 in amino acids: CASSMVTGRRETQYF. CDR3 DNA: TGTGCCAGTAGTATGGTGACAGGGCGACGAGAGACCCAGTACTTC.

This chain uses TRBV11-2 with TRBJ2-1, with D perhaps TRBD1 (5 bases). The CDR3 spans 13 residues. V was clipped by 5 bases and J by 8 bases, with 13 bases between them. Germline assignment: CDR1 SGHAT and CDR2 FQNNGV. The CDR3 DNA sequence: TGTGCCAGCAGCCCCCTAGACAGCCATGAGCAGTTCTTC. Protein product: CASSPLDSHEQFF.

The chain employs TRBV6-2 or TRBV6-3 and TRBJ2-2; 15 bases are a match to TRBD2. Germline V gene data show CDR1 as MNHEY and CDR2 as SVGEGT. Unmatched junction bases numbered 6, after V lost 5 bases and J lost 5 bases. CDR3 length: 17 amino acids. The CDR3 DNA reads as TGTGCCAGCAGTCGGACTAGCGGGGGGGCCAAGACCGGGGAGCTGTTTTTT. Protein sequence: CASSRTSGGAKTGELFF.

This clonotype was observed once. The chain is built from TRBV28 and TRBJ2-4; D call uncertain. Germline V gene data show CDR1 as MDHEN and CDR2 as SYDVKM. V gave up 2 bases and J gave up 0 bases, with 8 bases separating them. The CDR3 length is 15 residues. The DNA of the CDR3 is TGTGCCAGCAGTTTAGGCTTGTCAGCCAAAAACATTCAGTACTTC. This sequence encodes CASSLGLSAKNIQYF.

V gene TRBV20-1 combines with J gene TRBJ2-5; 9 bases fit TRBD2. The CDR3 extends over 15 amino acids. In germline, CDR1 is DFQATT, CDR2 SNEGSKA (reference sequence). V lost 2 bases to trimming and J lost 2 bases; unmatched junction nucleotides: 6. CDR3 amino acids: CSARKPGLAQETQYF. DNA of the CDR3: TGCAGTGCTAGAAAACCGGGACTAGCACAAGAGACCCAGTACTTC.

The chain links TRBV5-6 to TRBJ2-6, with a tentative D call TRBD2 (6 bases). This CDR3 contains 16 residues. V was pared by 0 bases and J by 2 bases, with 9 bases between. Per germline, CDR1 SGHDT and CDR2 YYEEEE. This CDR3 reads CASSLDPGAGANVLTF. For the CDR3, the DNA is TGTGCCAGCAGCTTGGATCCGGGGGCTGGGGCCAACGTCCTGACTTTC.

The rearrangement joins TRBV12-3 or TRBV12-4 to TRBJ1-6, with TRBD1 matching over 8 bases. This CDR3 spans 15 amino acids. J gave up 7 bases and V 3 bases, and 5 bases lay outside the gene matches. In DNA form, the CDR3 reads TGTGCCAGCAGTTTCCTAGGGACAGGCAATTCACCCCTCCACTTT. Translating gives CASSFLGTGNSPLHF.

The chain couples TRBV18 to TRBJ2-1, with 10 bases aligning to TRBD2. Germline loops: CDR1 KGHSH, CDR2 LQKENI. CDR3 length: 15 residues. V was clipped by 3 bases and J by 5 bases; unmatched bases: 4. CDR3 region: CASSPQSGRDNEQFF. The CDR3 nucleotides read TGTGCCAGCTCACCCCAAAGCGGGAGGGACAATGAGCAGTTCTTC.

The rearrangement uses TRBV7-2 and TRBJ1-2; no clear D gene. Deletions cut 1 base from V and 4 bases from J, with 13 bases between. Germline V gene data show CDR1 as SGHTA and CDR2 as FQGNSA. CDR3 length: 15 amino acids. The CDR3 bases are TGTGCCAGCAGCTTAGGGGATGGGTACGGCTATGGCTACACCTTC. Its protein is CASSLGDGYGYGYTF.

This clonotype was observed a handful of times. This rearrangement joins TRBV11-2 to TRBJ1-1, with D unclear. Trimming took 2 bases from V and 3 from J, leaving 7 bases between them. This CDR3 contains 13 residues. Germline CDR1 is SGHAT and CDR2 is FQNNGV. The CDR3 nucleotides read TGTGCCAGCAGCTTAACAAGGGACACTGAAGCTTTCTTT. Its protein product is CASSLTRDTEAFF.

V usage is TRBV28 and J usage is TRBJ2-7; either TRBD1 or TRBD2 may supply D (5 bases each). The CDR3 spans 14 residues. Trimming took off 5 bases at V and 7 bases at J, with 18 bases between the two ends. CDR1 and CDR2 (germline): MDHEN, SYDVKM. This CDR3 reads CASSPTRDAIEQYF. CDR3 bases: TGTGCCAGCAGTCCGACTCGGGACGCTATTGAGCAGTACTTC.

This chain uses TRBV7-2 with TRBJ2-7; D perhaps matches TRBD2 (7 bases). There are 15 residues in the CDR3. The germline V gene encodes CDR1 SGHTA and CDR2 FQGNSA. Trimming removed 0 bases at V and 3 bases at J, with 12 bases between. The chain's CDR3 is CASSLAGGRDYEQYF. The CDR3, as DNA: TGTGCCAGCAGCTTAGCCGGGGGGCGGGACTACGAGCAGTACTTC.

V usage is TRBV7-8 and J usage is TRBJ1-5, with D possibly matching TRBD1 (6 bases). CDR1 is SGHVS, CDR2 FQNEAQ, per germline. The CDR3 has 19 residues. V lost 5 bases to trimming and J lost 0 bases, with 23 bases between them. The CDR3 sequence is CASSPRAGQGRSSNQPQHF. CDR3 coding DNA: TGTGCCAGCAGCCCGAGAGCAGGGCAGGGGCGCTCTAGCAATCAGCCCCAGCATTTT.

This chain links TRBV13 with TRBJ2-6, with unresolved D. CDR1 PRHDT and CDR2 FYEKMQ come from the germline V gene (reference sequence). The CDR3 extends over 20 amino acids. Trimming took 0 bases from V and 0 from J, leaving 18 bases between them. In DNA form, the CDR3 reads TGTGCCAGCAGCTTAGGGACCCGAGGACCGACTGACTCTGGGGCCAACGTCCTGACTTTC. Translating it yields CASSLGTRGPTDSGANVLTF.